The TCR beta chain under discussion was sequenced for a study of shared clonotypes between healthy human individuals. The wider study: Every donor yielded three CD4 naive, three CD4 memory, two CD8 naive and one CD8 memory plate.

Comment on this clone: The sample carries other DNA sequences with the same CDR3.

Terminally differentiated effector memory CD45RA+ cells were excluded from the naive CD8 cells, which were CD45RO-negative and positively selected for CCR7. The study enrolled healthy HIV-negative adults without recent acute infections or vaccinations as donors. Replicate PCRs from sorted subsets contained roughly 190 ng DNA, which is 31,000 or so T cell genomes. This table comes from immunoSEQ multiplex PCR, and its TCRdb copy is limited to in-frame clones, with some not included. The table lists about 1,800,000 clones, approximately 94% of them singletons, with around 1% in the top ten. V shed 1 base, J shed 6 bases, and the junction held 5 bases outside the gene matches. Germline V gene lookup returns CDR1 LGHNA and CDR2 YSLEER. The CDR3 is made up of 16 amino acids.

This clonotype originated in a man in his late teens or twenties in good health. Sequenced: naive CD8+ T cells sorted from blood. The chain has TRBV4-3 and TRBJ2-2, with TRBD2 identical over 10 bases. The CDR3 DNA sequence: TGCGCCAGCAGCCAAGCCCTAGCGGGAGAGGCCGGGGAGCTGTTTTTT. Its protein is CASSQALAGEAGELFF.